The TCR beta chain described here comes from a study of Graves' ophthalmopathy and Graves' hyperthyroidism. In this sample, this clonotype turned up many times. What it recognizes is unknown. The length of the CDR3 is 13 residues. Germline V gene data show CDR1 as LGHNT and CDR2 as FRNRAP. Trimming pared 7 bases from V and 1 base from J, leaving 11 bases between. Study outcomes and limitations: Sensitivity of 55% to 71% and specificity of approximately 76% were achieved by the model that predicted ophthalmopathy progression.

Amplifying from RNA transcripts, the study obtained TCR beta CDR3 regions. First-round RT-PCR relied on HTBI primers, and a second-round multiplex PCR came next. TCRdb reprocessed the multiplex PCR reads with MiXCR, giving one entry per CDR3 protein. The repertoire holds hundreds of thousands of distinct CDR3 sequences, around 21% seen once, with under 3.5% in the top ten. Exclusion applied to patients with other autoimmune diseases, uncontrolled infections, pregnancy or lactation. Clinical symptoms and serum thyroxine were used for diagnosis; TRAb, thyroid ultrasound and orbital computed tomography were also relied on. Fresh peripheral blood, around 9.3 ml, was the PBMC source.

Sample: peripheral blood. The clonotype was recovered from a young woman with stable Graves' hyperthyroidism. The chain has TRBV12-5 and TRBJ2-7; D is unresolved. DNA for the CDR3: TGTGCTAGTGCCAAAGCAATTTCCTACGAGCAGTACTTC. Translated, it gives CASAKAISYEQYF.